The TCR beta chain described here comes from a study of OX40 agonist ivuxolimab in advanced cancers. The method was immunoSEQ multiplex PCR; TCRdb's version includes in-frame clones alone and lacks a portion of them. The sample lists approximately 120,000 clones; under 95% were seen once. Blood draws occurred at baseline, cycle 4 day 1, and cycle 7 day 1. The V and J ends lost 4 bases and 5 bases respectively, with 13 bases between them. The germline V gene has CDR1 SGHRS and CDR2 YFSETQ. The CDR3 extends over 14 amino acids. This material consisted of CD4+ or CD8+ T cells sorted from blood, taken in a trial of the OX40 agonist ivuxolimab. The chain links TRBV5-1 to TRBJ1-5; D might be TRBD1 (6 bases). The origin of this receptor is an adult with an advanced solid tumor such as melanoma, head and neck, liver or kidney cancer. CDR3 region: CASSTTGMDQPQHF. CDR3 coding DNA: TGCGCCAGCAGCACTACAGGGATGGATCAGCCCCAGCATTTT. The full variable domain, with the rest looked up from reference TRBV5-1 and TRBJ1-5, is KAGVTQTPRYLIKTRGQQVTLSCSPISGHRSVSWYQQTPGQGLQFLFEYFSETQRNKGNFPGRFSGRQFSNSRSEMNVSTLELGDSALYLCASSTTGMDQPQHFGDGTRLSIL.